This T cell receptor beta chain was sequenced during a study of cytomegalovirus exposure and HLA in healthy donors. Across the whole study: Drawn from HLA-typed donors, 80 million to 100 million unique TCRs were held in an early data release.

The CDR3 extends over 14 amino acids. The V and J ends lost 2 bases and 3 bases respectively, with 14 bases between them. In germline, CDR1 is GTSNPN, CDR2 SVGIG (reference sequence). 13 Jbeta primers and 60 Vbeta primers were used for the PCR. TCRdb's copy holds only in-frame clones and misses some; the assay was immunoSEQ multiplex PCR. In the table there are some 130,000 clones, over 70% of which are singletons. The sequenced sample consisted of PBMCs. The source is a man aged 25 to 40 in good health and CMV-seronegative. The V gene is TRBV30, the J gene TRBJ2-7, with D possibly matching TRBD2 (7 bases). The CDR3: CAWSLGGLGYEQYF. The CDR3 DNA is TGTGCCTGGAGTTTGGGGGGGCTCGGCTACGAGCAGTACTTC.